This TCR beta chain was obtained from a study of regulatory T cells in long-lasting Graves disease. General study points: Sample size, which was small, may have reduced accuracy. What was studied was peripheral blood only, and not thyroid tissue. TRBV28 was favored in persistent disease, as were TRBJ1-2 and TRBJ2-5.

Indicated time point: persistent/refractory GD, antithyroid drugs over 5 years with positive TRAb. PBMC-derived RNA was used for the TCR library. In each case, Graves' disease was diagnosed per American Thyroid Association guidelines. This CDR3 comprises 14 residues. Trimming took off 1 base at V and 4 bases at J, with 7 bases between the two ends. The TCR beta library used iRepertoire HTBI primers with Arm-PCR amplification of CDR3. From the multiplex PCR reads, TCRdb called clonotypes with MiXCR, one entry per CDR3 protein. The sample shows about 290,000 distinct CDR3 sequences, roughly 21% of them seen only once. This clonotype was counted at least ten times. Its antigen is currently unknown.

This TCR was recovered from a female donor with Graves disease. Sequencing used peripheral blood mononuclear cells (PBMCs), obtained when the disease was refractory, from a patient treated with antithyroid drugs. The chain recombines TRBV12-3 or TRBV12-4 with TRBJ1-4; D is ambiguous. The CDR3 loop is CASSLGVRNEKLFF. The CDR3 DNA is TGTGCCAGCAGTTTAGGGGTCCGTAATGAAAAACTGTTTTTT.